This T cell receptor beta chain originates from a study of T cell responses to AZD1222 COVID-19 vaccine. Here immunoSEQ multiplex PCR was the method, and the copy in TCRdb shows in-frame clones only, minus some. Among 150,000 or so clones listed, approximately 78% were seen once. This clone was recorded at least ten times. The antigen remains unidentified. Study-level findings and limits: CD4 TCRs associated with vaccination spanned spike, dominating at 160-218 and 743-854. Of the AZD1222 recipients, only 5 or 6 were seropositive at baseline.

This CDR3 comprises 20 residues. The ends were cut back, 1 base at V and 0 bases at J, with 23 bases in the middle. Germline-derived CDR1 and CDR2 are SGDLS and YYNGEE. V gene TRBV9 combines with J gene TRBJ1-5; no definite D call. The clonotype was recovered from an adult in good health. The material was peripheral blood, obtained on day 0 of MenACWY control vaccination. The CDR3 coding sequence is TGTGCCAGCAGCGTAAACGGTACCCGGGCAGGCAGTTATAGCAATCAGCCCCAGCATTTT. Protein: CASSVNGTRAGSYSNQPQHF.